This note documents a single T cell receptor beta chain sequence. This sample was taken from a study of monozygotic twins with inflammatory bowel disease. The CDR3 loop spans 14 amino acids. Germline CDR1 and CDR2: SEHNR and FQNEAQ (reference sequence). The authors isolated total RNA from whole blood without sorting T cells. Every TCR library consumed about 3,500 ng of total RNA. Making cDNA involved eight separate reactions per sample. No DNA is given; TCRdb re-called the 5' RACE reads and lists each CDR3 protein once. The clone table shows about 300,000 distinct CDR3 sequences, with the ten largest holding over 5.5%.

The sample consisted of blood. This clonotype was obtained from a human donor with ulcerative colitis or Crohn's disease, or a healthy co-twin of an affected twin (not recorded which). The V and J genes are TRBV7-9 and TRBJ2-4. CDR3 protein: CASSLEIAGNIQYF.